This T cell receptor (beta chain) was recovered during a study of neoadjuvant anti-PD-1 for oral cavity cancer (dated by TCRdb to 2020 to 2022). Regarding the complete study: Three to four biweekly doses of nivolumab at 3 mg/kg were mostly administered to patients before curative-intent surgical resection. For patients who did not progress, a fourth nivolumab dose was given around day 43, followed by definitive surgical resection on days 50-56. Patients with complete response, partial response or stable disease by RECIST 1.1 were defined as responders, whereas patients with progression were defined as non-responders. A 33% response rate was observed in the parent correlative cohort, in which more than 9 patients were included. Study-wide findings and limitations: The TCR analyses had only three patients in each response group, and the authors called for validation in larger cohorts. Larger post-treatment sizes of preexisting intratumoral clones correlated with greater tumor shrinkage, suggesting expansion of preexisting clones contributed to response. Higher pretreatment blood Treg/Th17 ratios correlated with both higher pretreatment blood TCRbeta clonality and lower post-treatment tumor TCRbeta clonality.

Survey sequencing of tumors used two replicates per sample, and the tumor libraries mostly started from 4 to 6 ug of input genomic DNA. Following the manufacturer's instructions, the team built TCRbeta libraries using the immunoSEQ hsTCRbeta kit. The completed libraries were mixed into a single pool at 3 nM, then sequenced with an Illumina NovaSeq 6000 S4 flow cell. The study's processing was this. Raw data preprocessing and quality control were performed with the immunoSEQ Analyzer. The analysis was limited to productive rearrangements, and each clonotype was defined by a unique CDR3 amino acid sequence. Repertoire clonality was estimated as the Gini-Simpson index, which was computed with the R package tcR. Gini indices were compared with Student's t test, and associations with tumor size change were assessed by Pearson correlation. Here the immuneACCESS table is served through TCRdb, limited to in-frame sequences with V and J called. Missing clones are a known gap in these copies; in checked studies unresolved V genes cover under half, and the rest lacks a known reason. The D gene and trimming were derived from the DNA, and the V and J assignments and clone size from that table. This sample gives 14,000 to 15,000 clones in total; 40% of them show up just once. The top ten clones comprise less than 40% of the sample.

This clone was recorded a few times. Its antigen specificity is not known. Base-call qualities are not available, and no considerably larger clone is one nucleotide away. The label giving this sample's time point can be read as: after neoadjuvant nivolumab, at surgical resection. The patients had newly diagnosed stage II-IVA oral cavity squamous cell carcinoma and had not received any prior systemic or radiation treatment. The cohort was composed of patients with HPV-negative, locally advanced oral cavity squamous cell carcinoma. Samples were obtained from a longitudinal correlative study of a single-arm phase II trial of neoadjuvant nivolumab in oral cavity squamous cell carcinoma. Subject-matched pre- and post-treatment PBMCs and tumors from three responders and three non-responders underwent genomic DNA-based TCRbeta sequencing. Genomic DNA was isolated from tumor tissue using the Maxwell RSC DNA from Tissue kit.

Looking up the germline V gene yields CDR1 SGHTA and CDR2 FQGNSA. The germline V and J ends show losses of 3 bases and 0 bases respectively, and no gene match explains 8 bases of the junction. The CDR3 spans 18 residues, from the cysteine through the phenylalanine. The DNA shown is the 54-base CDR3, in frame from base 1. Recombination joined TRBV7-2 with TRBJ2-1, with 10 central nucleotides matching TRBD2. Source: tumor tissue, taken after nivolumab (anti-PD-1) treatment. The receptor's source is a person between 35 and 79 years old with oral cavity squamous cell carcinoma. The nucleotide sequence reads TGTGCCAGCAGCTTCACTAGCGGGGCCCCAGGCTCCTACAATGAGCAGTTCTTC. The resulting protein is CASSFTSGAPGSYNEQFF.